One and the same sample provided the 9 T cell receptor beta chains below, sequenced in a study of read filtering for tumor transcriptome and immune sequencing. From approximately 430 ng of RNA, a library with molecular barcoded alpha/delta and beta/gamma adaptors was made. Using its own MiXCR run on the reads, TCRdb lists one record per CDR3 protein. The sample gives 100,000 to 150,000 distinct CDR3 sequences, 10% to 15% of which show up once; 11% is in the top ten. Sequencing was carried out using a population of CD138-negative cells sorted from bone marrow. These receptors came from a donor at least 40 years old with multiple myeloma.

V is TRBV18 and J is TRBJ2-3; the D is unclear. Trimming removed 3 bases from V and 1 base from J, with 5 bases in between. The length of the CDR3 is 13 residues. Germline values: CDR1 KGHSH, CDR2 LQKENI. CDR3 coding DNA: TGTGCCAGCTCACCCGCGCGCACAGATACGCAGTATTTT. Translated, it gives CASSPARTDTQYF.

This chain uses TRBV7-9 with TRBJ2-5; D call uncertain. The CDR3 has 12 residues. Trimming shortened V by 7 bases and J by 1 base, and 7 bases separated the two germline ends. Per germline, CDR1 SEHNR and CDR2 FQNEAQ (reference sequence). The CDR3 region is CASTQFQETQYF. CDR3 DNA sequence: TGTGCCAGCACCCAGTTCCAAGAGACCCAGTACTTC.

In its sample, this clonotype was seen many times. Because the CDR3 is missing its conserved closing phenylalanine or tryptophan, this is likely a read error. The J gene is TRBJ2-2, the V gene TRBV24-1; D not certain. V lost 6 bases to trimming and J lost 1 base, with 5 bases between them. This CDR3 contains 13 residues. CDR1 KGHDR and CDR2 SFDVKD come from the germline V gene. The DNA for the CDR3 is TGTGCCACCAGTTATGAGAACACCGGGGAGCTGTTTTTA. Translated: CATSYENTGELFL.

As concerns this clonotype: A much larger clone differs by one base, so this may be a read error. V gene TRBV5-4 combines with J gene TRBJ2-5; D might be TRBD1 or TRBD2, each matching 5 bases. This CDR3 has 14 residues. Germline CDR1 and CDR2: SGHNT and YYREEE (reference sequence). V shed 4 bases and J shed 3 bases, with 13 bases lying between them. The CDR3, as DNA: TGTGCCAGCAGCCCGGAAGGGGAGAAAGAGACCCAGTACTTC. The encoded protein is CASSPEGEKETQYF.

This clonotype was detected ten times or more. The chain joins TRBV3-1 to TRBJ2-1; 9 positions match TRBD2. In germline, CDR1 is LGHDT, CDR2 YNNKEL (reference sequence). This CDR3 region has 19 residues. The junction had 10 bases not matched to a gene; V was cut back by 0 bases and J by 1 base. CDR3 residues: CASSQDGVSGSKSYNEQFF. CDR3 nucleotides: TGTGCCAGCAGCCAAGATGGGGTTAGCGGGAGTAAATCCTACAATGAGCAGTTCTTC.

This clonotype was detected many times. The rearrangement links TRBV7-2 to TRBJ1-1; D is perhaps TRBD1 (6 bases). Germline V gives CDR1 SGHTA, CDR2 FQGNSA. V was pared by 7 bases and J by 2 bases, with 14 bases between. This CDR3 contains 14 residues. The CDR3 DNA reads TGTGCCAGCAACCGAGGGGGGACTAACACTGAAGCTTTCTTT. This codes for CASNRGGTNTEAFF.

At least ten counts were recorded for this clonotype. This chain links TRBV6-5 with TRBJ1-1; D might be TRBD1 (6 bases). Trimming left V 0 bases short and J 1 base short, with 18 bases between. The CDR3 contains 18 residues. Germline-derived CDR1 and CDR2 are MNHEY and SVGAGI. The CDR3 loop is CASSYSVRGAYSNTEAFF. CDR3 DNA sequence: TGTGCCAGCAGTTACTCAGTCCGGGGGGCCTATTCGAACACTGAAGCTTTCTTT.

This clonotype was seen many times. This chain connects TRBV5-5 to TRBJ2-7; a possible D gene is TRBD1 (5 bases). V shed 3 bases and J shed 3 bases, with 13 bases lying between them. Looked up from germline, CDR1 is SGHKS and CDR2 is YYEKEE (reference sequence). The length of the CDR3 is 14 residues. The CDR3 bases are TGTGCCAGCAGCTCCCCCGGCAGGGACTACGAGCAGTACTTC. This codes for CASSSPGRDYEQYF.

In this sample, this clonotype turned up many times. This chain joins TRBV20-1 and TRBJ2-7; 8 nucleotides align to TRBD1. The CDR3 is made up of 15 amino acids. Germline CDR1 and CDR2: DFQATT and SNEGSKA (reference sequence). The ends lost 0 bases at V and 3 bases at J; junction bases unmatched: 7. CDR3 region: CSARDPTGGIYEQYF. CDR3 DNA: TGCAGTGCTAGAGATCCCACAGGGGGGATCTACGAGCAGTACTTC.